This T cell receptor (beta chain) stems from a study of blood T cell repertoires in COVID-19. The table came from immunoSEQ multiplex PCR; TCRdb's copy has only in-frame clones and leaves some out. The data show approximately 170,000 clones, around four fifths seen once. Trimming took 7 bases from V and 3 from J, leaving 13 bases between them. The CDR3 is 14 residues long. Germline lookup yields CDR1 LNHDA and CDR2 SQIVND (reference sequence). Input material: peripheral blood. The chain links TRBV19 to TRBJ1-5; tentative D call: TRBD1 (6 bases). This clonotype originated in a woman older than 75 with COVID-19, enrolled during active disease. The CDR3 sequence: CASNWGLNNQPQHF. The CDR3 coding sequence is TGTGCCAGTAATTGGGGGCTCAACAATCAGCCCCAGCATTTT.